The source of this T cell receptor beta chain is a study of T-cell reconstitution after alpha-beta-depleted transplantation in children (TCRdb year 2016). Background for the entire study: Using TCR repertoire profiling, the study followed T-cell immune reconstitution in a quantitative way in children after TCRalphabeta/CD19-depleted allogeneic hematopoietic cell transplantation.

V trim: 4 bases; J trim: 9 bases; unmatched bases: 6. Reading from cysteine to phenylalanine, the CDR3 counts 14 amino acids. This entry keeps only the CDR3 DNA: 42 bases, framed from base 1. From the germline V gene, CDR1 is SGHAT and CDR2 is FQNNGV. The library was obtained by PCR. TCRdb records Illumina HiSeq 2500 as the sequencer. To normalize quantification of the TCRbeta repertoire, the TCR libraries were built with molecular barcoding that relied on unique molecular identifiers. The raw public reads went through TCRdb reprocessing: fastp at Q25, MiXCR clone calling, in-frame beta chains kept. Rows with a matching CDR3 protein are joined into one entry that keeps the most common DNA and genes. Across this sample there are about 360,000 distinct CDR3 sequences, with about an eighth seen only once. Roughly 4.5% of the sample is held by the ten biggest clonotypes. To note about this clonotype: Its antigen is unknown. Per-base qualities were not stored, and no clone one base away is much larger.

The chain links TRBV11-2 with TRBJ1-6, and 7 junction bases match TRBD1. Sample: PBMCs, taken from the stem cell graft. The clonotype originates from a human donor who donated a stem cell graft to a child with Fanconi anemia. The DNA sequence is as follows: TGTGCCAGCAGCTACCCAGGACAGGCTTCACCCCTCCACTTT. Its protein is CASSYPGQASPLHF.